The following is a T cell receptor (beta chain) sequence with its context. What it binds is unknown. The data originate from a study of T cell responses to AZD1222 COVID-19 vaccine. V shed 3 bases, J shed 6 bases, and the junction held 0 bases outside the gene matches. The CDR3 spans 14 residues. Germline values: CDR1 SEHNR, CDR2 FQNEAQ (reference sequence). Produced via immunoSEQ multiplex PCR; TCRdb's table is partial and in-frame only. The sample consists of about 120,000 clones, about 85% of them appearing once. Study results and caveats: CD4 TCRs covered the whole spike, strongest at regions 160-218 and 743-854. At study baseline, merely several AZD1222 recipients were seropositive. Nearly half of spike-specific TCRs reportedly go after variant regions that carry no mutations.

The chain employs TRBV7-9 and TRBJ2-3, with 13 bases aligning to TRBD2. This receptor was taken from an adult in good health. Here the sequenced sample was peripheral blood, taken on day 0 of AZD1222 vaccination. The CDR3 sequence: CASSLTSGGDTQYF. The CDR3 coding sequence is TGTGCCAGCAGCTTGACTAGCGGGGGGGATACGCAGTATTTT.